This is a list of T cell receptor beta chains from one sample in a study of blood T cell repertoires in COVID-19. The protocol was immunoSEQ multiplex PCR, while the TCRdb copy is restricted to in-frame clones and leaves out a portion. Of more than 250,000 clones listed, nearly 90% are singletons. The specimen was PBMCs or T cells enriched from blood (not recorded which). These receptors were obtained from a woman aged 25-40 years who had recovered from COVID-19. CDR3s include the opening cysteine and the closing phenylalanine or tryptophan. A D gene is named only where the DNA matches it firmly. The size field is filled for only some rows; it gives once, few, many or a size class.

D	V	size	J	CDR3	DNA
TRBD1	TRBV7-2	-	TRBJ1-6	CASSPEGDRVRSPLHF	TGTGCCAGCAGCCCCGAAGGGGACAGGGTCCGGTCACCCCTCCACTTT
-	TRBV15	-	TRBJ1-1	CATSRGQGMNTEAFF	TGTGCCACCAGCAGAGGTCAGGGGATGAACACTGAAGCTTTCTTT
-	TRBV13	-	TRBJ2-5	CASSHLGAPETQYF	TGTGCCAGCAGCCACCTTGGGGCCCCCGAGACCCAGTACTTC
-	TRBV20-1	-	TRBJ2-2	CSASRSRGTGELFF	TGCAGTGCTAGTAGGTCTCGGGGCACCGGGGAGCTGTTTTTT
TRBD1	TRBV19	once	TRBJ1-2	CASSIDRGLWGYTF	TGTGCCAGTAGTATTGACAGGGGTCTATGGGGCTACACCTTC
TRBD1	TRBV7-2	-	TRBJ2-7	CASSQPWTGGYEQYF	TGTGCCAGCAGCCAACCCTGGACAGGGGGGTACGAGCAGTACTTC
TRBD1	TRBV9	-	TRBJ1-2	CASSSRDRVGYTF	TGTGCCAGCAGCTCCCGGGACAGGGTTGGCTACACCTTC
-	TRBV19	once	TRBJ2-7	CASSIMGGDSYEQYF	TGTGCCAGTAGTATAATGGGGGGAGACTCCTACGAGCAGTACTTC
-	TRBV4-2	-	TRBJ1-1	CASSRPILEGLEAFF	TGTGCCAGCAGCCGACCGATATTGGAGGGACTTGAAGCTTTCTTT
-	TRBV9	once	TRBJ1-3	CASSPPGGRRNTIYF	TGTGCCAGCAGCCCCCCGGGAGGGAGAAGAAACACCATATATTTT
TRBD1	TRBV25-1	-	TRBJ2-7	CASSEHVTGGEQYF	TGTGCCAGCAGTGAACATGTTACAGGGGGCGAGCAGTACTTC
TRBD2	TRBV6-2/TRBV6-3	once	TRBJ2-1	CASSYLGLAGANEQFF	TGTGCCAGCAGTTACCTGGGGCTAGCGGGGGCCAATGAGCAGTTCTTC
-	TRBV19	-	TRBJ2-5	CATHGPGWETQYF	TGTGCCACCCACGGGCCGGGGTGGGAGACCCAGTACTTC
-	TRBV6-5	-	TRBJ2-3	CASRKGLFTDTQYF	TGTGCCAGCAGGAAGGGACTTTTCACAGATACGCAGTATTTT
-	TRBV7-3	-	TRBJ1-1	CASSERRGTEAFF	TGTGCCAGTTCCGAGAGGAGGGGCACTGAAGCTTTCTTT
-	TRBV30	-	TRBJ1-4	CAWSSGGGEKLFF	TGTGCCTGGAGTTCGGGGGGTGGTGAAAAACTGTTTTTT
TRBD1	TRBV29-1	-	TRBJ2-7	CSVEGQGRYEQYF	TGCAGCGTTGAGGGACAGGGTCGTTACGAGCAGTACTTC
TRBD1	TRBV7-8	-	TRBJ1-1	CASNRGRTSNTEAFF	TGTGCCAGTAATAGGGGGCGGACATCGAACACTGAAGCTTTCTTT
-	TRBV4-2	once	TRBJ1-1	CASSSQGTEAFF	TGTGCCAGCAGCTCCCAGGGCACTGAAGCTTTCTTT
TRBD1	TRBV9	-	TRBJ1-2	CASSVEQGWTPTGYTF	TGTGCCAGCAGCGTAGAACAGGGGTGGACCCCAACAGGCTACACCTTC
-	TRBV6-1	-	TRBJ2-5	CASSEGGLSQETQYF	TGTGCCAGCAGTGAGGGGGGGCTCTCCCAGGAGACCCAGTACTTC
-	TRBV19	once	TRBJ1-5	CASSILGSGNSQPQHF	TGTGCCAGTAGTATTTTAGGGTCAGGGAATAGTCAGCCCCAGCATTTT
TRBD1	TRBV12-5	-	TRBJ2-1	CASGLGGLGNEQFF	TGTGCTAGTGGTTTAGGGGGCCTGGGGAATGAGCAGTTCTTC
TRBD1	TRBV19	-	TRBJ1-2	CASSMRDSRGYTF	TGTGCCAGTAGTATGCGGGACAGTCGGGGCTACACCTTC
TRBD1	TRBV5-6	few	TRBJ1-5	CASSHGTGWTNQPQHF	TGTGCCAGCAGCCACGGGACAGGGTGGACCAATCAGCCCCAGCATTTT
TRBD1	TRBV4-3	once	TRBJ1-2	CASSPQGTGGSLHGYTF	TGCGCCAGCAGCCCTCAAGGGACAGGGGGTTCCCTTCATGGCTACACCTTC
TRBD2	TRBV6-2/TRBV6-3	-	TRBJ2-3	CASSYPARLAGGGADTQYF	TGTGCCAGCAGTTACCCGGCCCGACTAGCGGGGGGAGGAGCAGATACGCAGTATTTT
-	TRBV29-1	-	TRBJ1-1	CSVGGTGNTEAFF	TGCAGCGTTGGAGGAACAGGGAACACTGAAGCTTTCTTT
TRBD1	TRBV6-1	-	TRBJ1-3	CASSFDRGRGNTIYF	TGTGCCAGCAGTTTCGACAGGGGTCGAGGAAACACCATATATTTT
-	TRBV9	-	TRBJ1-2	CASSNLVGRVPIWPGYTF	TGTGCCAGCAGCAACCTTGTTGGGAGGGTCCCTATCTGGCCTGGCTACACCTTC
TRBD1	TRBV19	-	TRBJ1-1	CASSELGGPEAFF	TGTGCCAGTAGTGAATTAGGGGGCCCTGAAGCTTTCTTT
TRBD1	TRBV5-6	-	TRBJ1-1	CASSLTDRGRQAFF	TGTGCCAGCAGCTTAACTGACAGGGGGCGGCAAGCTTTCTTT
TRBD2	TRBV3-1/TRBV3-2	few	TRBJ2-5	CASSLAGVTQETQYF	TGTGCCAGCAGCCTAGCGGGGGTAACCCAAGAGACCCAGTACTTC
-	TRBV6-2/TRBV6-3	-	TRBJ1-1	CASSPGGLGATEAFF	TGTGCCAGCAGTCCGGGTGGTCTTGGAGCTACTGAAGCTTTCTTT
TRBD1	TRBV19	-	TRBJ2-2	CASSQTWRQGGKAGELFF	TGTGCCAGTAGTCAGACTTGGAGACAGGGGGGAAAGGCCGGGGAGCTGTTTTTT
-	TRBV6-5	-	TRBJ2-7	CASSPGRGNFHEQYF	TGTGCCAGCAGCCCCGGACGGGGGAATTTCCACGAGCAGTACTTC
TRBD1	TRBV9	-	TRBJ2-1	CASSVGDRGRHEQFF	TGTGCCAGCAGCGTAGGGGACAGGGGGAGGCATGAGCAGTTCTTC
TRBD1	TRBV19	few	TRBJ1-2	CASSTWTGAYGYTF	TGTGCCAGTAGTACGTGGACAGGCGCCTATGGCTACACCTTC
-	TRBV5-1	once	TRBJ2-5	CASSSSLQETQYF	TGCGCCAGCAGTTCCAGTCTCCAAGAGACCCAGTACTTC
-	TRBV19	-	TRBJ1-2	CASSIMTEIYGYTF	TGTGCCAGTAGTATAATGACAGAGATATATGGCTACACCTTC
-	TRBV9	-	TRBJ1-1	CASSVGGTNTEAFF	TGTGCCAGCAGCGTAGGAGGGACAAACACCGAAGCTTTCTTT
TRBD2	TRBV6-2/TRBV6-3	-	TRBJ2-5	CASSYGLAGETQYF	TGTGCCAGCAGTTACGGACTAGCGGGGGAGACCCAGTACTTC
TRBD1	TRBV9	-	TRBJ2-2	CASSVRQGSGELFF	TGTGCCAGCAGCGTACGACAGGGTTCCGGGGAGCTGTTTTTT
TRBD2	TRBV18	-	TRBJ2-3	CASSPLERGDTQYF	TGTGCCAGCTCACCACTCGAGCGGGGAGATACGCAGTATTTT
TRBD1	TRBV5-1	-	TRBJ1-4	CASSPWTGANEKLFF	TGCGCCAGCAGCCCCTGGACAGGCGCTAATGAAAAACTGTTTTTT
-	TRBV29-1	-	TRBJ1-1	CSVEDSRRTEAFF	TGCAGCGTTGAAGATTCGAGGCGAACTGAAGCTTTCTTT